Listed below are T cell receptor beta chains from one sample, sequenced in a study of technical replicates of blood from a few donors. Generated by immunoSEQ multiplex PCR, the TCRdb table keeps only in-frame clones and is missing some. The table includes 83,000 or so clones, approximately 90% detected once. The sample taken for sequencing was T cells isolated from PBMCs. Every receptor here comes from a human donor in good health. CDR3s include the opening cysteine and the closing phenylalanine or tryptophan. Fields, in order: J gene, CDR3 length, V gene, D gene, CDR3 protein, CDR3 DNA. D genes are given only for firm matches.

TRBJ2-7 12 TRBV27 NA CASSSTDYEQYF TGTGCCAGCAGTTCGACAGACTACGAGCAGTACTTC
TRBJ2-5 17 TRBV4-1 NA CASSQTKAGVTVETQYF TGCGCCAGCAGCCAAACGAAGGCAGGGGTTACTGTTGAGACCCAGTACTTC
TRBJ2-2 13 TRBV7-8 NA CASSYRSAGELFF TGTGCCAGCAGCTACAGGTCCGCCGGGGAGCTGTTTTTT
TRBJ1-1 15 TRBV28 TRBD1 CASRLDRLMNTEAFF TGTGCCAGCAGATTGGACAGGCTGATGAACACTGAAGCTTTCTTT
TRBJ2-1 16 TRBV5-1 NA CASSIPESGSYNEQFF TGCGCCAGCAGCATACCGGAAAGCGGATCCTACAATGAGCAGTTCTTC
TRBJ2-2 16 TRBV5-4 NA CASSLFLASRTGELFF TGTGCCAGCAGCTTGTTTTTGGCATCCCGCACCGGGGAGCTGTTTTTT
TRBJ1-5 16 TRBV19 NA CASFSGYSYSNQPQHF TGTGCCTCGTTTTCCGGGTACTCCTATAGCAATCAGCCCCAGCATTTT
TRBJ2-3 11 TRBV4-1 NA CASSHTGPQFF TGCGCCAGCAGCCATACAGGGCCCCAGTTTTTT
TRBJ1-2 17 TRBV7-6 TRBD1 CASSAGTGGNMNYGYTF TGTGCCAGCAGCGCAGGGACAGGGGGCAATATGAACTATGGCTACACCTTC
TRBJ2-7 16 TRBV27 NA CASSLWHPKLSYEQYF TGTGCCAGCAGTTTATGGCACCCGAAACTATCCTACGAGCAGTACTTC
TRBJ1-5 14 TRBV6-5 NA CASSYGDFGQPQHF TGTGCCAGCAGTTACGGGGACTTTGGTCAGCCCCAGCATTTT
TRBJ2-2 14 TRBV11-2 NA CASSLVQGTGELFF TGTGCCAGCAGCTTAGTCCAGGGGACCGGGGAGCTGTTTTTT
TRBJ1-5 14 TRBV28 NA CASIDLEGNQPQHF TGTGCCAGCATCGATCTGGAGGGCAATCAGCCCCAGCATTTT
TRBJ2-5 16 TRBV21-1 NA CASSKTSGGAEETQYF TGTGCCAGCAGCAAGACTAGCGGGGGGGCGGAGGAGACCCAGTACTTC
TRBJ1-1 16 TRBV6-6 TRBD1 CASHAWGTGKNTEAFF TGTGCCAGCCACGCCTGGGGGACAGGGAAGAACACTGAAGCTTTCTTT
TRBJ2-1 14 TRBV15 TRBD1 CATSRGQGGNEQFF TGTGCCACCAGCAGAGGACAGGGGGGCAATGAGCAGTTCTTC